These 6 T cell receptor beta chains came from one sample sequenced in a study of T-cell reconstitution after alpha-beta-depleted transplantation in children. A TCRbeta library incorporating unique molecular identifiers was prepared. TCRdb reanalysed the PCR reads using MiXCR and keeps one entry per CDR3 protein. Of nearly 250,000 distinct CDR3 sequences in the sample, around 8% are singletons; the top ten hold about 6.4%. The starting material was PBMCs, mostly from graft donor cells, obtained 180 days after TCRalphabeta/CD19-depleted stem cell transplant. The receptors stem from a male patient younger than 18 who had a stem cell transplant for acute lymphoblastic leukemia, so the T cells may come from the graft donor.

This clonotype came up many times. The chain combines TRBV6-5 with TRBJ1-1; 9 bases agree with TRBD1. V lost 4 bases, J lost 3 bases, and 6 bases stayed unmatched. The CDR3 consists of 15 residues. Germline values: CDR1 MNHEY, CDR2 SVGAGI. The CDR3 nucleotides are TGTGCCAGCAGTTTCGGGACAGGGAGGTACACTGAAGCTTTCTTT. Protein: CASSFGTGRYTEAFF.

This clonotype was counted ten times or more. The rearrangement uses TRBV27 and TRBJ1-2; D might be TRBD1 (5 bases). This CDR3 has 15 residues. Germline CDR1 reads MNHEY; CDR2 reads SMNVEV (reference sequence). Trimming left V 7 bases short and J 4 bases short, with 19 bases between. The CDR3 DNA is TGTGCCAGCACCCTCGACCCGGGACTTTTCTATGGCTACACCTTC. The encoded protein is CASTLDPGLFYGYTF.

The table lists this clonotype with many counts. V gene TRBV6-6 combines with J gene TRBJ2-7; TRBD1 is a possible D gene (5 bases). This CDR3 region has 11 residues. Germline V gene lookup returns CDR1 MNHNY and CDR2 SVGAGI (reference sequence). V dropped 4 bases and J dropped 8 bases, with 9 bases sitting between them. For the CDR3, the DNA is TGTGCCAGCAGTTTAAGGGGAAAGCAGTACTTC. Protein: CASSLRGKQYF.

This sequence joins TRBV4-2 and TRBJ1-4, with D possibly TRBD1 on 6 matching bases. This CDR3 is 16 amino acids long. Germline V gene lookup returns CDR1 LGHNA and CDR2 YNFKEQ. V dropped 0 bases and J dropped 7 bases, with 15 bases sitting between them. CDR3 nucleotide sequence: TGTGCCAGCAGCCAAGATGATAGGGGGTCCTTTGAAAAACTGTTTTTT. It translates to CASSQDDRGSFEKLFF.

This clonotype was detected many times. This chain links TRBV21-1 with TRBJ2-7; TRBD1 is taken as the D call from the table, unchecked against the DNA. TRBV21-1 is an annotated pseudogene. The CDR3 runs 16 residues. The CDR3 spells CASTSRRQGPTNEQYF. The CDR3 nucleotides read TGTGCCAGCACCTCTCGGAGACAGGGACCTACGAACGAGCAGTACTTC.

Points on this clonotype: A much larger clone lies a single base off, so this may be a read error. The chain employs TRBV20-1 and TRBJ1-5; 7 bases match TRBD1. CDR3 size: 15 residues. Germline V gene data show CDR1 as DFQATT and CDR2 as SNEGSKA (reference sequence). With 3 bases clipped from V and 4 bases from J, the junction kept 9 bases outside the gene matches. CDR3 sequence reads: CSASPPGQKNQPQHF. For the CDR3, the DNA is TGCAGTGCTAGCCCTCCGGGACAGAAGAATCAGCCCCAGCATTTT.